Following are 14 T cell receptor beta chains from one sample sequenced in a study of memory CD4+ T cells and cytomegalovirus serostatus. Single viable CD3+CD4+CD8-CD45RO+ cells were sorted as the memory CD4+ T cells. Measured with immunoSEQ multiplex PCR; TCRdb has only the in-frame clones, and not every one. The data contain some 47,000 clones, 78% of them singletons. The sample comprised memory CD4+ T cells from blood. These receptors were obtained from an adult in good health and CMV-seronegative.

The chain uses TRBV6-5 and TRBJ1-1; D remains unclear. The germline V and J ends were trimmed by 4 bases and 2 bases, with 8 bases remaining between them. The CDR3 covers 13 residues. Germline V CDR1 and CDR2: MNHEY, SVGAGI. The CDR3 DNA reads as TGTGCCAGCAGTTCGACAATTAACACTGAAGCTTTCTTT. As protein: CASSSTINTEAFF.

V usage is TRBV5-6 and J usage is TRBJ1-4, with TRBD1 matching over 8 bases. The CDR3 has 15 residues. CDR1 is SGHDT and CDR2 is YYEEEE in the germline V gene. Unmatched junction bases numbered 6, after V lost 1 base and J lost 7 bases. DNA for the CDR3: TGTGCCAGCAGCTTGCCGACAGGGGAAGGTGAAAAACTGTTTTTT. This sequence encodes CASSLPTGEGEKLFF.

The CDR3 loop is CATSRGETQYF. The DNA for the CDR3 is TGTGCCACCTCGAGGGGAGAGACCCAGTACTTC. The V and J genes are TRBV6-5 and TRBJ2-5, with D possibly being TRBD1 or TRBD2 (5 bases each). Trimming left V 10 bases short and J 4 bases short, with 10 bases between. The CDR3 totals 11 residues. Germline assignment: CDR1 MNHEY and CDR2 SVGAGI.

This clone was seen more than once but under ten times. The chain couples TRBV9 to TRBJ2-3, with 8 bases that match TRBD2. The length of the CDR3 is 17 residues. Germline V gene sequence: CDR1 SGDLS, CDR2 YYNGEE. Trimming took 3 bases from V and 4 from J; bases not matched to a gene: 13. The CDR3: CASSAVTSPGGADTQYF. The CDR3 region has the DNA TGTGCCAGCAGCGCTGTAACTAGCCCGGGAGGGGCAGATACGCAGTATTTT.

The J gene is TRBJ1-1, the V gene TRBV5-6, with D unclear. The ends were cut back, 4 bases at V and 1 base at J, with 14 bases in the middle. This CDR3 is built from 15 residues. Germline V gene data show CDR1 as SGHDT and CDR2 as YYEEEE. As DNA, the CDR3 is TGTGCCAGCAGCCTGCGGACGTTGGGGAACACTGAAGCTTTCTTT. Its protein product is CASSLRTLGNTEAFF.

This clone is a singleton in its sample. This sequence joins TRBV30 and TRBJ1-5; D call uncertain. V lost 5 bases to trimming and J lost 0 bases, with 17 bases between them. Germline V gives CDR1 GTSNPN, CDR2 SVGIG (reference sequence). The CDR3 extends over 16 amino acids. The CDR3 DNA is TGTGCCTGGGACCAAGAACTCAGGACTAGCAATCAGCCCCAGCATTTT. It translates to CAWDQELRTSNQPQHF.

In this sample, this clone turned up once. The V and J genes are TRBV5-1 and TRBJ2-3; 8 bases are shared with TRBD1. The CDR3 has 15 residues. The germline CDR1 and CDR2 sequences are SGHRS and YFSETQ. Losses at the gene ends were 0 bases for V and 4 bases for J; bases not matched to a gene: 4. In DNA form, the CDR3 reads TGCGCCAGCAGCTTGGGACAGGGGTTAGCAGATACGCAGTATTTT. Its translation is CASSLGQGLADTQYF.

The rearrangement joins TRBV9 to TRBJ2-3; 8 bases fit TRBD2. CDR3 length: 15 residues. Germline trimming cut 3 bases from V and 5 bases from J; bases unmatched to any gene: 8. Germline CDR1 reads SGDLS; CDR2 reads YYNGEE. The CDR3 reads CASSAGTRGEDTQYF. The CDR3 bases are TGTGCCAGCAGCGCGGGGACTAGGGGGGAAGATACGCAGTATTTT.

The V call is TRBV6-5, the J call TRBJ1-2, with D possibly TRBD1 on 5 matching bases. The CDR3 runs 14 residues. Trimming took off 6 bases at V and 0 bases at J, with 11 bases between the two ends. Germline V gives CDR1 MNHEY, CDR2 SVGAGI. CDR3: CASRPGPTNYGYTF. CDR3 DNA: TGTGCCAGCAGACCAGGGCCTACTAACTATGGCTACACCTTC.

CDR3: CASSIRTAKNTGELFF. In DNA, the CDR3 is TGTGCCAGCAGCATTAGGACAGCTAAGAACACCGGGGAGCTGTTTTTT. The chain employs TRBV7-8 and TRBJ2-2; D might be TRBD1 (6 bases). V lost 5 bases to trimming and J lost 1 base, with 14 bases between them. The V gene's germline CDR1 is SGHVS and CDR2 FQNEAQ. This CDR3 has 16 residues.

V is TRBV6-1 and J is TRBJ1-1, with a possible D match to TRBD1 (5 bases). The CDR3 loop spans 14 amino acids. Germline lookup yields CDR1 MNHNS and CDR2 SASEGT. Trimming removed 8 bases at V and 0 bases at J, with 13 bases between. CDR3 DNA sequence: TGTGCCAGCTCTGGGGCCAGGGTGAACACTGAAGCTTTCTTT. This gives the protein CASSGARVNTEAFF.

V is TRBV6-1 and J is TRBJ2-7; possible D gene TRBD1, 5 bases. Germline V gene data show CDR1 as MNHNS and CDR2 as SASEGT. The CDR3 totals 14 residues. Trimming shortened V by 2 bases and J by 6 bases, and 14 bases separated the two germline ends. CDR3 protein: CASSEKTALGEQYF. In DNA, the CDR3 is TGTGCCAGCAGTGAAAAGACAGCGCTGGGCGAGCAGTACTTC.

V usage is TRBV28 and J usage is TRBJ2-7; TRBD1 aligns across 9 bases. Unmatched junction bases numbered 14, after V lost 5 bases and J lost 3 bases. CDR1 is MDHEN, CDR2 SYDVKM, per germline. There are 17 residues in the CDR3. The CDR3 region is CASSGASPGQGYYEQYF. As DNA, the CDR3 is TGTGCCAGCAGTGGGGCCTCCCCGGGACAGGGATACTACGAGCAGTACTTC. Full variable domain (remainder filled in from reference TRBV28 and TRBJ2-7): DVKVTQSSRYLVKRTGEKVFLECVQDMDHENMFWYRQDPGLGLRLIYFSYDVKMKEKGDIPEGYSVSREKKERFSLILESASTNQTSMYLCASSGASPGQGYYEQYFGPGTRLTVT.

The chain joins TRBV11-2 to TRBJ1-2; no clear D gene. With 7 bases removed from V and 2 bases from J, the gap between germline ends came to 14 bases. Germline assignment: CDR1 SGHAT and CDR2 FQNNGV. This CDR3 is built from 14 residues. This chain's CDR3 is CASTPGKSNYGYTF. CDR3 in DNA: TGTGCCAGCACCCCCGGGAAATCGAACTATGGCTACACCTTC.